This T cell receptor beta chain is from a study of OX40 agonist ivuxolimab in advanced cancers. Study-wide background: At roughly 80% male, the cohort had a mean age of 60 years, ranging from roughly 20 to 85.

Using immunoSEQ multiplex PCR, the repertoire was profiled, and TCRdb retains in-frame clones only, with some absent. The sample holds roughly 130,000 clones, roughly 93% seen once. The table lists this clone with a count of one. The junction differs from germline at one of its ends, possibly a read error. The CDR3 spans 15 residues. Germline lookup yields CDR1 MNHNS and CDR2 SASEGT. The source was CD4+ or CD8+ T cells sorted from blood, collected in a trial of the OX40 agonist ivuxolimab. This TCR derives from an adult with an advanced solid tumor such as melanoma, head and neck, liver or kidney cancer. The chain joins TRBV6-1 to TRBJ2-5, with D hard to call. The CDR3 DNA reads TGTACCAGCAGTGAAATGCTATCCAGCCAAGAGACCCAGTACTTC. Translated, it gives CTSSEMLSSQETQYF.